Presented here are 4 T cell receptor beta chains from one specimen sequenced in a study of control samples from healthy donors and cancer patients. Assay: immunoSEQ multiplex PCR; the TCRdb copy retains only in-frame clones and omits some. The sample has about 140,000 clones; 91% are singletons. The specimen sequenced was blood. The receptors originated from a man aged 18 to 29 in good health.

The chain links TRBV19 to TRBJ1-5; TRBD1 matches at 8 bases. The V segment lost 0 bases and the J segment 1 base; nucleotides outside the gene matches: 8. In germline, CDR1 is LNHDA, CDR2 SQIVND (reference sequence). The length of the CDR3 is 18 residues. CDR3 protein: CASSIEGAQGASNQPQHF. The CDR3 DNA is TGTGCCAGTAGTATAGAAGGGGCGCAGGGGGCAAGCAATCAGCCCCAGCATTTT.

V usage is TRBV5-4 and J usage is TRBJ2-1; D possibly uses TRBD1 or TRBD2 (6 bases each). V was pared by 4 bases and J by 14 bases, with 19 bases between. CDR1 and CDR2 from the germline V gene are SGHNT and YYREEE (reference sequence). The CDR3 length is 13 residues. CDR3 in amino acids: CASSLEGVLEEFF. For the CDR3, the DNA is TGTGCCAGCAGCCTGGAGGGGGTTTTGGAGGAGTTCTTC.

The chain joins TRBV7-2 to TRBJ2-4; TRBD2 agrees at 8 bases. With 1 base clipped from V and 1 base from J, the junction kept 9 bases outside the gene matches. Germline V gene sequence: CDR1 SGHTA, CDR2 FQGNSA. The CDR3 sequence is 18 residues long. The CDR3 spells CASSLVDGGALAKNIQYF. Here the CDR3 DNA reads TGTGCCAGCAGCTTAGTGGACGGGGGGGCCCTGGCCAAAAACATTCAGTACTTC.

The gene calls are TRBV7-9 and TRBJ1-5; 7 bases align to TRBD1. The V gene end was trimmed by 3 bases and the J gene end by 5 bases; junction bases not matched to a gene: 4. From germline, CDR1 is SEHNR and CDR2 FQNEAQ (reference sequence). This CDR3 region has 14 residues. Written as DNA, the CDR3 is TGTGCCAGCAGCTTGGGACAGACCCATCAGCCCCAGCATTTT. It encodes CASSLGQTHQPQHF.